The clone carrying this TCR beta chain was seen only a few times. Its specificity is unknown. These data are taken from a study of regulatory T cells in long-lasting Graves disease. Study-level points and caveats: Not thyroid tissue but only peripheral blood was studied.

The V and J ends lost 2 bases and 8 bases respectively, with 15 bases between them. The CDR3 contains 15 residues. Germline V gene data show CDR1 as LNHDA and CDR2 as SQIVND (reference sequence). Time point in this sample: newly diagnosed GD, antithyroid drugs for less than 3 months. PBMC RNA was the source of the TCR library. EDTA tubes were used for drawing around 9.7 milliliters of peripheral blood. Arm-PCR of CDR3 regions and iRepertoire HTBI primers were used to build TCR beta libraries. TCRdb redid the calling of the multiplex PCR reads with MiXCR, one entry per CDR3 protein. The sample carries approximately 350,000 distinct CDR3 sequences, roughly 12% recorded once. These data were also filed under a second study, of T cells in Graves' hyperthyroidism and ophthalmopathy. This second study says: Graves' hyperthyroidism showing no ophthalmopathy progression within 18 months was considered stable. A set of HTBI primers served as the primers for a first-round RT-PCR of the TCR CDR3.

This specimen was peripheral blood mononuclear cells (PBMCs), taken at new diagnosis, from a patient treated with antithyroid drugs. The receptor's source is a woman between 18 and 30 years old with Graves disease. This rearrangement joins TRBV19 to TRBJ2-2, with a possible D match to TRBD2 (5 bases). The CDR3 loop is CASSIKRTVTGELFF. DNA of the CDR3: TGTGCCAGTAGTATAAAGCGGACGGTAACTGGGGAGCTGTTTTTT.